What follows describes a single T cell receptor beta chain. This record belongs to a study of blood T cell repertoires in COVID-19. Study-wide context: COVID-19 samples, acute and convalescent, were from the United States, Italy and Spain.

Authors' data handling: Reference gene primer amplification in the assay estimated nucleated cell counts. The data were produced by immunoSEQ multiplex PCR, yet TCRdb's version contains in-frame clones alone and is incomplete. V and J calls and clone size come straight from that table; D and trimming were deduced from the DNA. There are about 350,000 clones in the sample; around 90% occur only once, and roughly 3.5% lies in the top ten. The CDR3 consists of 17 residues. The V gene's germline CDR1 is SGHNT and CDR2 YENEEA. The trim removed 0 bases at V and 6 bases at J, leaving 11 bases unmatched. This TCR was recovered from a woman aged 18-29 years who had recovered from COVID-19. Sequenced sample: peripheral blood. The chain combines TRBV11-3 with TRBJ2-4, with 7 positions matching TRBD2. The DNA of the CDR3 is TGTGCCAGCAGCTTAGATCCGACTAGCTCCCCGACAAACATTCAGTACTTC. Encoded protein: CASSLDPTSSPTNIQYF.